The next 13 T cell receptor beta chains were all read from a single sample in a study of blood T cell repertoires in COVID-19. Sequenced by immunoSEQ multiplex PCR; TCRdb stores in-frame clones only, minus some. The sample holds approximately 230,000 clones; 82% are singletons and the top ten take roughly 15%. Specimen: PBMCs or T cells enriched from blood (not recorded which). The receptors derive from a middle-aged man who had recovered from COVID-19.

This sequence joins TRBV25-1 and TRBJ2-7; tentatively, D is TRBD1 (6 bases). Germline CDR1 and CDR2: MGHDK and SYGVNS. Trimming pared 0 bases from V and 1 base from J, leaving 7 bases between. The CDR3 contains 14 residues. This CDR3 is CASSEYTGSYEQYF. The CDR3 nucleotides read TGTGCCAGCAGTGAATATACAGGGTCCTACGAGCAGTACTTC.

The V and J genes are TRBV29-1 and TRBJ2-7; 9 nucleotides agree with TRBD1. Germline V lookup: CDR1 SQVTM, CDR2 ANQGSEA. With 1 base clipped from V and 6 bases from J, the junction kept 10 bases outside the gene matches. This CDR3 has 15 amino acids. The CDR3 sequence: CSVEAWGTGLSEQYF. In DNA, the CDR3 is TGCAGCGTTGAAGCCTGGGGGACAGGGTTAAGCGAGCAGTACTTC.

The V call is TRBV28, the J call TRBJ2-7, with D tentatively TRBD1 (6 bases). Germline lookup yields CDR1 MDHEN and CDR2 SYDVKM. The V gene lost 3 bases and the J gene lost 0 bases, with 12 bases spanning the gap. This CDR3 is built from 15 residues. The CDR3 here is CASSFPGQYSYEQYF. The CDR3 DNA reads TGTGCCAGCAGTTTCCCCGGACAGTACTCCTACGAGCAGTACTTC.

The V gene is TRBV27, the J gene TRBJ1-5, with D maybe TRBD1 (5 bases). Trimming cost V 5 bases and J 2 bases, with 16 bases left between them. Germline CDR1 reads MNHEY; CDR2 reads SMNVEV (reference sequence). The length of the CDR3 is 16 residues. The DNA for the CDR3 is TGTGCCAGCAGTCCATGGGGGGGACTGGGCAATCAGCCCCAGCATTTT. Residues: CASSPWGGLGNQPQHF.

The J gene is TRBJ1-2, the V gene TRBV12-5; D is perhaps TRBD1 (6 bases). V lost 3 bases and J lost 8, with 10 bases in between. Germline V lookup: CDR1 LGHNT, CDR2 FRNRAP. The CDR3 length is 12 residues. The CDR3 DNA sequence: TGTGCTAGTGGTTTTCAGGGGAGAGGCTACACCTTC. This gives the protein CASGFQGRGYTF.

The chain is built from TRBV29-1 and TRBJ1-5; TRBD1 is a possible D gene (6 bases). V was pared by 6 bases and J by 5 bases, with 14 bases between. The CDR3 contains 13 residues. The germline gives CDR1 SQVTM, CDR2 ANQGSEA. The chain's CDR3 is CSVRTGSDQPQHF. The CDR3 DNA reads as TGCAGCGTACGAACAGGGTCGGATCAGCCCCAGCATTTT.

The rearrangement joins TRBV5-1 to TRBJ1-2; TRBD1 is a possible D gene (6 bases). V was cut by 4 bases and J by 0 bases, with 10 bases left in between. The CDR3 extends over 14 amino acids. Germline V gene data show CDR1 as SGHRS and CDR2 as YFSETQ. The CDR3: CASSPRGANYGYTF. CDR3 sequence (DNA): TGCGCCAGCAGCCCCAGGGGAGCTAACTATGGCTACACCTTC.

V and J are TRBV9 and TRBJ1-3, with D unclear. V lost 6 bases to trimming and J lost 0 bases, with 13 bases between them. The CDR3 consists of 15 residues. Germline assignment: CDR1 SGDLS and CDR2 YYNGEE. The DNA for the CDR3 is TGTGCCAGCACCGGTTATGGTAACTCTGGAAACACCATATATTTT. Protein product: CASTGYGNSGNTIYF. Based on the CDR3 plus reference TRBV9 and TRBJ1-3, the full variable domain is DSGVTQTPKHLITATGQRVTLRCSPRSGDLSVYWYQQSLDQGLQFLIQYYNGEERAKGNILERFSAQQFPDLHSELNLSSLELGDSALYFCASTGYGNSGNTIYFGEGSWLTVV.

The rearrangement joins TRBV10-3 to TRBJ2-7; D may correspond to TRBD1 or TRBD2 (7 bases each). The germline V and J ends were trimmed by 10 bases and 5 bases, with 18 bases remaining between them. CDR1 ENHRY and CDR2 SYGVKD come from the germline V gene. The CDR3 is made up of 13 amino acids. The CDR3: CANRQGGGNEQYF. CDR3 DNA sequence: TGTGCCAACAGACAGGGAGGGGGAAACGAGCAGTACTTC.

CDR3 sequence: CASSSDSYRANTEAFF. The CDR3 DNA reads as TGCGCCAGCAGCTCGGACAGCTACAGGGCGAACACTGAAGCTTTCTTT. This rearrangement joins TRBV5-1 to TRBJ1-1; possibly TRBD1 for D (6 bases). V shed 3 bases and J shed 1 base, with 16 bases lying between them. From germline, CDR1 is SGHRS and CDR2 YFSETQ. This CDR3 region has 16 residues.

The rearrangement uses TRBV12-3 or TRBV12-4 and TRBJ1-3, with no clear D. The CDR3 is made up of 13 amino acids. The germline V and J ends were trimmed by 6 bases and 0 bases, with 6 bases remaining between them. The CDR3 nucleotides read TGTGCCAGCAGCACCTACTCTGGAAACACCATATATTTT. It codes for CASSTYSGNTIYF.

J is TRBJ2-1 and V is TRBV7-3; D is possibly TRBD2 (6 bases). The germline V gene has CDR1 SGHTA and CDR2 FQGTGA. The V and J ends lost 2 bases and 5 bases respectively, with 16 bases between them. The CDR3 has 16 residues. The CDR3 bases are TGTGCCAGCAGCTTAGGACGCGGGGCAGGCGACAATGAGCAGTTCTTC. Translating gives CASSLGRGAGDNEQFF.

The V and J genes are TRBV19 and TRBJ2-5; D might be TRBD2 (6 bases). V lost 5 bases and J lost 5, with 18 bases in between. CDR1 and CDR2 (germline): LNHDA, SQIVND (reference sequence). This CDR3 has 15 amino acids. CDR3 amino acids: CASSPLEATRETQYF. CDR3 sequence (DNA): TGTGCCAGTAGTCCCTTGGAAGCGACTAGGGAGACCCAGTACTTC.